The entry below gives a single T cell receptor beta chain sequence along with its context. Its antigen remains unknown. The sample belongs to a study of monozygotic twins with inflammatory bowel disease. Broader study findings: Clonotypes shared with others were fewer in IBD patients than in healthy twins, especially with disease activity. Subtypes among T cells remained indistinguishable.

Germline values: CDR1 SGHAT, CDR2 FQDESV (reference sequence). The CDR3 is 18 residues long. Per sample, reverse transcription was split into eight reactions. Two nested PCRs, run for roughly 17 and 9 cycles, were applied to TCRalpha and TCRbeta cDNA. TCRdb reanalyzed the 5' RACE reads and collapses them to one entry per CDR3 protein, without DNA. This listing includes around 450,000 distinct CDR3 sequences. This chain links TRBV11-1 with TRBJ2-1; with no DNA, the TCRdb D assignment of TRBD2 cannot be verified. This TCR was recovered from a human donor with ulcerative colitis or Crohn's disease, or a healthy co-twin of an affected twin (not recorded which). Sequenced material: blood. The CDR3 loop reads CASSSSGTSGSSYNEQFF.